This T cell receptor beta chain was obtained from a study of Ad26.COV2.S vaccination and SARS-CoV-2 variants. Study at large: Dosing was one shot or two shots 56 days apart.

The treatment: about 20 received Ad26.COV2.S at low or high dose, single or two shots; several received placebo; per-sample allocation not given. Material that was analyzed had been drawn on day 63 after the first vaccine or placebo injection. The administered vaccine (an Ad26 vector) expressed Wuhan-strain SARS-CoV-2 spike. V gave up 3 bases and J gave up 4 bases, with 9 bases separating them. This CDR3 region has 14 residues. Germline lookup yields CDR1 LGHDT and CDR2 YNNKEL (reference sequence). Clones were sequenced by immunoSEQ multiplex PCR, and TCRdb holds only the in-frame ones, with some missing. The table records roughly 510,000 clones, approximately 90% of them present only once.

This chain uses TRBV3-1 (or the pseudogene TRBV3-2) with TRBJ2-2, with D perhaps matching TRBD2 (6 bases). This TCR was recovered from a person aged 18 to 59 who received the Ad26.COV2.S COVID-19 vaccine or a placebo. Sequencing used peripheral blood, obtained in a trial of Ad26.COV2.S vaccine versus placebo. This CDR3 reads CASSHGTLTGELFF. The DNA for the CDR3 is TGTGCCAGCAGCCACGGGACTCTCACCGGGGAGCTGTTTTTT.